The clone carrying this TCR beta chain has only a few counts. Looked up from germline, CDR1 is SNHLY and CDR2 is FYNNEI. CDR3 length: 13 residues. Trimming removed 6 bases from V and 1 base from J, with 9 bases in between. This entry belongs to a study of cytomegalovirus exposure and HLA in healthy donors. PCR employed 60 Vbeta and 13 Jbeta primers. Assay used: immunoSEQ multiplex PCR; TCRdb lists only in-frame clones, some missing. The repertoire consists of about 130,000 clones, with roughly three quarters occurring once and the leading ten covering around 2%. The sequence was obtained from a man aged 25-40 years in good health and CMV-seronegative. Sample: PBMCs. The chain has TRBV2 and TRBJ1-1; D is uncertain. The CDR3: CASSGRQNTEAFF. CDR3 in DNA: TGTGCCAGCAGCGGCAGGCAGAACACTGAAGCTTTCTTT.